This T cell receptor beta chain was sequenced for a study of blood T cell repertoires in COVID-19. Whole-study context: The origin of the acute and convalescent COVID-19 samples was the United States, Italy and Spain.

Trimming left V 8 bases short and J 4 bases short, with 18 bases between. Germline loops: CDR1 LNHDA, CDR2 SQIVND (reference sequence). This CDR3 comprises 15 residues. The assay was immunoSEQ multiplex PCR, and TCRdb's table has in-frame clones only and misses some. The sample consists of over 250,000 clones, around four fifths of them appearing once. The sequencing sample was made of peripheral blood. The gene calls are TRBV19 and TRBJ1-3; no clear D gene. This TCR derives from a woman aged 45 to 65 who had recovered from COVID-19. Here the CDR3 DNA reads TGTGCCAGTCAGCGAGACGGCCCTAGAGGAAACACCATATATTTT. It encodes CASQRDGPRGNTIYF.